This T cell receptor (beta chain) is drawn from a study of T cell clonotyping in hematopoietic cell transplantation. Study observations and caveats: Pathologically expanded recipient clonotypes increased progressively from day 30 to day 180 as diversity fell. No sorting was done, leaving CD4 and CD8 contributions mixed. At the given depth, recipient repertoires were over 95% de novo clonotypes.

This clone has more than one count but fewer than ten. Its cognate antigen is unknown. Sequenced by immunoSEQ multiplex PCR; TCRdb stores in-frame clones only, minus some. The top ten hold 17% of the sample, which has 5,400 or so clones, 32% seen once. Time point reported: recipient sample about 28 days before transplant, after cytoreduction. This receptor was taken from a middle-aged man with myelofibrosis. Some clones in this sample may be carry-over from other donors' samples. Specimen: peripheral blood mononuclear cells, collected before stem cell transplant.

CDR3 sequence reads: CAWESGSNVNEQFF. The CDR3 nucleotides are TGTGCCTGGGAGAGCGGGAGCAATGTTAATGAGCAGTTCTTC. The V and J genes are TRBV30 and TRBJ2-1; 8 positions agree with TRBD2. The germline V gene has CDR1 GTSNPN and CDR2 SVGIG (reference sequence). The CDR3 runs 14 residues. V shed 5 bases, J shed 7 bases, and the junction held 10 bases outside the gene matches.